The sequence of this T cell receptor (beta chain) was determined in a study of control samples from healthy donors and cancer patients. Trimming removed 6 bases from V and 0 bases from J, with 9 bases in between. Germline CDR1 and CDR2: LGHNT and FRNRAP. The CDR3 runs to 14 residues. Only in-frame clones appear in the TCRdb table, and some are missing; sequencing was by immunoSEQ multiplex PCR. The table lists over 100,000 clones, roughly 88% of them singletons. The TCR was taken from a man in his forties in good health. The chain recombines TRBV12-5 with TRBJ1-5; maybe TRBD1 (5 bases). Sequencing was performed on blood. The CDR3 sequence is CASGSDSSNQPQHF. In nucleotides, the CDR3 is TGTGCTAGTGGCTCCGACAGTAGCAATCAGCCCCAGCATTTT.